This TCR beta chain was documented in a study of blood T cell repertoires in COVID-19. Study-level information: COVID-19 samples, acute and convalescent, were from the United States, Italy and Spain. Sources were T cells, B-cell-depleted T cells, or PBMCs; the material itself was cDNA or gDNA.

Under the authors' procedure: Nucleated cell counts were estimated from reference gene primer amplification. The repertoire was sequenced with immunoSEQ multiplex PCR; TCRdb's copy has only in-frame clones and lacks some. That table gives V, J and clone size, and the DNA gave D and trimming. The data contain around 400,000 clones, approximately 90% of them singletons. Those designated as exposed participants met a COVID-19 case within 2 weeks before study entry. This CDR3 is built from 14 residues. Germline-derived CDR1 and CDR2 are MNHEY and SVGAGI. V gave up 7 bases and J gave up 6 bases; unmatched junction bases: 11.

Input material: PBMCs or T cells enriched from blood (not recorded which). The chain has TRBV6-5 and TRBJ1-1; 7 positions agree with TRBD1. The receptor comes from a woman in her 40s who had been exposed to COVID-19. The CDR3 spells CASIARTGKAEAFF. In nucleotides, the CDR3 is TGTGCCAGCATCGCAAGGACAGGAAAGGCTGAAGCTTTCTTT.